This passage covers 29 T cell receptor beta chains from one sample sequenced in a study of monozygotic twins with cystic fibrosis. The repertoire was sequenced with immunoSEQ multiplex PCR; TCRdb's copy has only in-frame clones and lacks some. Here the sample spans around 27,000 clones, about nine tenths being singletons. Material: blood. All receptors derive from a girl aged 2-15 years with cystic fibrosis.

The CDR3 DNA is TGTGCCAGTGAAAAGGAGGGAAATCCTCAAGACACTGAAGCTTTCTTT. Encoded protein: CASEKEGNPQDTEAFF. This rearrangement joins TRBV6-6 to TRBJ1-1, with D unresolved. Germline V CDR1 and CDR2: MNHNY, SVGAGI (reference sequence). Trimming left V 9 bases short and J 3 bases short, with 23 bases between. The length of the CDR3 is 16 residues.

This chain connects TRBV29-1 to TRBJ2-5, with 8 bases lining up with TRBD2. Germline CDR1 SQVTM, CDR2 ANQGSEA. This CDR3 contains 15 residues. V shed 7 bases and J 4 bases; nucleotides not matched to a gene: 14. The CDR3 region has the DNA TGCAGCGCCGGAGGACTAGCACGGGTGGGAGAGACCCAGTACTTC. Its protein is CSAGGLARVGETQYF. Looking up the rest from reference TRBV29-1 and TRBJ2-5 gives the full variable domain: SAVISQKPSRDICQRGTSLTIQCQVDSQVTMMFWYRQQPGQSLTLIATANQGSEATYESGFVIDKFPISRPNLTFSTLTVSNMSPEDSSIYLCSAGGLARVGETQYFGPGTRLLVL.

The chain recombines TRBV7-6 with TRBJ1-1, with a weak D call TRBD1 (6 bases). V gave up 5 bases and J gave up 1 base, with 14 bases separating them. This CDR3 is built from 15 residues. Germline lookup yields CDR1 SGHVS and CDR2 FNYEAQ. CDR3 nucleotides: TGTGCCAGCAGCCAGGGGAGGGGGGCGAACACTGAAGCTTTCTTT. Protein sequence: CASSQGRGANTEAFF.

This clone appeared a single time. This chain joins TRBV18 and TRBJ1-1; 9 bases fit TRBD1. The CDR3 has 16 residues. V was clipped by 4 bases and J by 4 bases; unmatched bases: 10. The germline V gene has CDR1 KGHSH and CDR2 LQKENI. The CDR3: CASSLGQGSLTTEAFF. The CDR3 bases are TGTGCCAGCTCACTGGGACAGGGATCCTTGACCACTGAAGCTTTCTTT.

The V call is TRBV5-1, the J call TRBJ1-1, with 7 bases that match TRBD1. Trimming cost V 0 bases and J 7 bases; bases outside gene matches: 6. This CDR3 comprises 14 residues. Germline V lookup: CDR1 SGHRS, CDR2 YFSETQ. CDR3 coding DNA: TGCGCCAGCAGCTTGGAGACAGGGAAAGATGAAGCTTTCTTT. Amino acid sequence: CASSLETGKDEAFF.

The chain recombines TRBV2 with TRBJ1-1, with 7 bases identical to TRBD1. The CDR3 is 15 amino acids. Germline CDR1 SNHLY, CDR2 FYNNEI. The CDR3: CAPPPGSTGDTEAFF. The CDR3 region has the DNA TGTGCACCGCCACCGGGGTCTACAGGGGACACTGAAGCTTTCTTT.

V is TRBV4-2 and J is TRBJ1-2, with 10 bases fitting TRBD1. V was clipped by 2 bases and J by 5 bases; unmatched bases: 5. The CDR3 length is 15 residues. Germline V CDR1 and CDR2: LGHNA, YNFKEQ. The CDR3 here is CASSQSGTGEYGYTF. In nucleotides, the CDR3 is TGTGCCAGCAGCCAATCCGGGACAGGGGAATATGGCTACACCTTC.

This chain links TRBV2 with TRBJ2-5; 9 bases are a match to TRBD1. The CDR3 loop spans 21 amino acids. Per germline, CDR1 SNHLY and CDR2 FYNNEI. The ends lost 7 bases at V and 1 base at J; junction bases unmatched: 25. CDR3 bases: TGTGCCAGCACCCACAGTGGAATACCGGGACAGGGCCCTCCCTTCCAAGAGACCCAGTACTTC. This codes for CASTHSGIPGQGPPFQETQYF.

The rearrangement joins TRBV7-9 to TRBJ2-5; 13 nucleotides agree with TRBD2. This CDR3 has 15 amino acids. Trimming removed 3 bases from V and 5 bases from J; junction bases left unmatched: 3. In germline, CDR1 is SEHNR, CDR2 FQNEAQ (reference sequence). The CDR3 spells CASSLTSGGMETQYF. CDR3 coding DNA: TGTGCCAGCAGCTTGACTAGCGGGGGGATGGAGACCCAGTACTTC.

The gene calls are TRBV5-6 and TRBJ2-3; 8 nucleotides line up with TRBD2. V shed 5 bases, J shed 2 bases, and the junction held 7 bases outside the gene matches. The CDR3 extends over 15 amino acids. Germline V gene lookup returns CDR1 SGHDT and CDR2 YYEEEE. CDR3 protein: CASSFTGGSTDTQYF. For the CDR3, the DNA is TGTGCCAGCAGTTTCACGGGGGGGTCCACAGATACGCAGTATTTT. Full variable domain (remainder filled in from reference TRBV5-6 and TRBJ2-3): DAGVTQSPTHLIKTRGQQVTLRCSPKSGHDTVSWYQQALGQGPQFIFQYYEEEERQRGNFPDRFSGHQFPNYSSELNVNALLLGDSALYLCASSFTGGSTDTQYFGPGTRLTVL.

This chain joins TRBV7-9 and TRBJ2-3; 10 bases map to TRBD1. The junction had 12 bases not matched to a gene; V was cut back by 3 bases and J by 6 bases. Germline V lookup: CDR1 SEHNR, CDR2 FQNEAQ (reference sequence). The CDR3 sequence is 17 residues long. The CDR3 sequence: CASSFSPGTGESDTQYF. CDR3 coding DNA: TGTGCCAGCAGCTTCAGTCCCGGGACAGGGGAAAGCGATACGCAGTATTTT.

The chain uses TRBV18 and TRBJ2-3, with 8 bases aligning to TRBD2. Trimming took 5 bases from V and 4 from J; bases not matched to a gene: 5. Germline V gives CDR1 KGHSH, CDR2 LQKENI. The CDR3 has 14 amino acids. The CDR3 loop is CASSAGLASDTQYF. The CDR3, as DNA: TGTGCCAGCTCAGCCGGACTAGCCTCAGATACGCAGTATTTT. Full variable domain (missing parts from reference TRBV18 and TRBJ2-3): NAGVMQNPRHLVRRRGQEARLRCSPMKGHSHVYWYRQLPEEGLKFMVYLQKENIIDESGMPKERFSAEFPKEGPSILRIQQVVRGDSAAYFCASSAGLASDTQYFGPGTRLTVL.

This clone was found once. The chain links TRBV6-6 to TRBJ1-5; 9 bases are a match to TRBD1. This CDR3 spans 15 amino acids. Per the germline V gene, CDR1 is MNHNY and CDR2 is SVGAGI (reference sequence). The J segment lost 7 bases and the V segment lost 7 bases, leaving 11 bases of the junction unmatched. CDR3 sequence: CASIEQQGAGQPQHF. CDR3 DNA: TGTGCCAGCATCGAACAACAGGGGGCAGGACAGCCCCAGCATTTT.

This chain joins TRBV18 and TRBJ2-2; a possible D gene is TRBD1 (6 bases). Germline lookup yields CDR1 KGHSH and CDR2 LQKENI. The germline V and J ends were trimmed by 6 bases and 1 base, with 24 bases remaining between them. CDR3 length: 19 residues. This CDR3 is CASSPTGTSSELNTGELFF. The CDR3 DNA is TGTGCCAGCTCCCCGACCGGGACAAGCAGCGAATTGAACACCGGGGAGCTGTTTTTT.

This chain links TRBV20-1 with TRBJ2-5; D gene uncertain. V lost 3 bases and J 4 bases, leaving 6 bases between the germline ends. This CDR3 comprises 11 residues. CDR1 and CDR2 from the germline V gene are DFQATT and SNEGSKA (reference sequence). CDR3 sequence (DNA): TGCAGTGCTAGTTCCGGAGAGACCCAGTACTTC. Its protein product is CSASSGETQYF.

This chain uses TRBV5-1 with TRBJ2-3, with D possibly called TRBD1 or TRBD2 (5 bases each). CDR3 size: 16 residues. The germline gives CDR1 SGHRS, CDR2 YFSETQ. V was trimmed by 4 bases and J by 4 bases, leaving 19 bases between them. The CDR3 here is CASSPGPGQGADTQYF. For the CDR3, the DNA is TGCGCCAGCAGCCCCGGTCCGGGGCAAGGGGCAGATACGCAGTATTTT.

This chain joins TRBV5-5 and TRBJ1-2; no clear D gene. Germline values: CDR1 SGHKS, CDR2 YYEKEE (reference sequence). Trimming stripped 1 base from V and 4 bases from J, with 5 bases between. CDR3 length: 12 amino acids. This CDR3 reads CASSLFFYGYTF. In nucleotides, the CDR3 is TGTGCCAGCAGCTTGTTTTTCTATGGCTACACCTTC.

The CDR3 region is CASSSRTSEKLFF. The CDR3, as DNA: TGTGCCAGCAGCTCGAGGACATCTGAAAAACTGTTTTTT. The genes are TRBV5-5 and TRBJ1-4; maybe TRBD1 (5 bases). Germline values: CDR1 SGHKS, CDR2 YYEKEE (reference sequence). This CDR3 region has 13 residues. The germline V and J ends were trimmed by 3 bases and 7 bases, with 10 bases remaining between them.

As to this clone: One junction end disagrees with the germline gene, perhaps due to a read error. The chain has TRBV5-3 and TRBJ1-2; no clear D. TRBV5-3 is an ORF for which the function is uncertain. CDR3 length equals 15 residues. CDR3 protein: CASSHAEGADYGYTF. The DNA of the CDR3 is TGCGCCAGCAGCCACGCGGAGGGCGCGGACTATGGCTACACCTTC.

The rearrangement links TRBV25-1 to TRBJ2-3; D unclear. V was cut by 6 bases and J by 6 bases, with 4 bases left in between. This CDR3 has 10 amino acids. Looked up from germline, CDR1 is MGHDK and CDR2 is SYGVNS. The CDR3 reads CASRYDTQYF. CDR3 nucleotides: TGTGCCAGCAGATACGATACGCAGTATTTT.

The chain recombines TRBV15 with TRBJ1-4, with D uncertain. With 0 bases removed from V and 8 bases from J, the gap between germline ends came to 13 bases. The CDR3 is 15 amino acids. Germline-derived CDR1 and CDR2 are LNHNV and YYDKDF (reference sequence). As DNA, the CDR3 is TGTGCCACCAGCAGAGATACCGGGGTTGGAGAAAAACTGTTTTTT. Translating it yields CATSRDTGVGEKLFF.

As to this clone: A junction end diverges from the germline sequence, so it may reflect a read error. DNA for the CDR3: TGTGCCAGCAGCGTCGGGACAACGAATGAAAAACTGTTTTTT. As protein: CASSVGTTNEKLFF. The V and J genes are TRBV9 and TRBJ1-4, with D possibly TRBD1 on 6 matching bases. Germline CDR1 is SGDLS and CDR2 is YYNGEE. The CDR3 spans 14 residues.

DNA for the CDR3: TGTGCCAGCAGCTTAGTACGGCTACCCCGTTGGCAAGAGACCCAGTACTTC. Translation: CASSLVRLPRWQETQYF. The rearrangement links TRBV11-2 to TRBJ2-5; D uncertain. This CDR3 has 17 amino acids. Deletions cut 1 base from V and 2 bases from J, with 17 bases between. Looked up from germline, CDR1 is SGHAT and CDR2 is FQNNGV.

J is TRBJ1-3 and V is TRBV5-6; D is uncertain. The CDR3 has 15 amino acids. Germline assignment: CDR1 SGHDT and CDR2 YYEEEE. The V end lost 2 bases, the J end lost 0 bases, and 9 bases lay between the germline ends. The CDR3 sequence is CASSFWFSSGNTIYF. In DNA, the CDR3 is TGTGCCAGCAGCTTTTGGTTCAGCTCTGGAAACACCATATATTTT.

V is TRBV2 and J is TRBJ2-6; 10 nucleotides line up with TRBD1. Germline V gene sequence: CDR1 SNHLY, CDR2 FYNNEI. V shed 5 bases, J shed 0 bases, and the junction held 7 bases outside the gene matches. This CDR3 has 18 residues. DNA for the CDR3: TGTGCCAGCAGTCACAGACAGGGGGCCATCTCTGGGGCCAACGTCCTGACTTTC. Protein product: CASSHRQGAISGANVLTF.

J is TRBJ2-3 and V is TRBV4-2; 12 nucleotides agree with TRBD2. V lost 8 bases, J lost 0 bases, and 6 bases stayed unmatched. The CDR3 extends over 16 amino acids. Germline CDR1 is LGHNA and CDR2 is YNFKEQ. Written as DNA, the CDR3 is TGTGCCAGCGGACTAGCGGGACCTATAAGCACAGATACGCAGTATTTT. Amino acid sequence: CASGLAGPISTDTQYF.

The rearrangement links TRBV5-6 to TRBJ1-1; D ambiguous. The CDR3 runs 18 residues. Per germline, CDR1 SGHDT and CDR2 YYEEEE. V was cut by 0 bases and J by 0 bases, with 18 bases left in between. For the CDR3, the DNA is TGTGCCAGCAGCTTGGGACCGGGCCTTTCCTCTCTGAACACTGAAGCTTTCTTT. Translating gives CASSLGPGLSSLNTEAFF.

CDR3 bases: TGTGCCGCTTCCCGGGACAGGGGGTACGAGCAGTACTTC. It specifies CAASRDRGYEQYF. The chain recombines TRBV10-3 with TRBJ2-7, with TRBD1 matching over 11 bases. The CDR3 consists of 13 residues. V was clipped by 11 bases and J by 4 bases; unmatched bases: 7. Germline V gene sequence: CDR1 ENHRY, CDR2 SYGVKD.

V is TRBV5-1 and J is TRBJ2-5; no clear D gene. Trimming shortened V by 3 bases and J by 5 bases, and 8 bases separated the two germline ends. CDR3 size: 12 residues. Germline CDR1 reads SGHRS; CDR2 reads YFSETQ. CDR3 loop: CASSSVGETQYF. CDR3 coding DNA: TGCGCCAGCAGCTCAGTCGGGGAGACCCAGTACTTC.